The 8 T cell receptor beta chains reported below all come from one sample, sequenced in a study of blood T cell repertoires in COVID-19. Clones were sequenced by immunoSEQ multiplex PCR, and TCRdb holds only the in-frame ones, with some missing. This table has about 270,000 clones, approximately 90% appearing once. The source material was PBMCs or T cells enriched from blood (not recorded which). Receptors were obtained from a man aged 40-55 years who had been exposed to COVID-19.

The chain recombines TRBV28 with TRBJ1-2; 7 bases align to TRBD1. V was pared by 4 bases and J by 6 bases, with 5 bases of the junction left unmatched. Germline loops: CDR1 MDHEN, CDR2 SYDVKM. This CDR3 is 13 amino acids long. The CDR3 sequence is CASSSGQADGYTF. The CDR3 DNA is TGTGCCAGCAGTTCTGGACAGGCCGATGGCTACACCTTC.

This clone has only a few counts. The chain is built from TRBV5-1 and TRBJ2-2, with a weak D call TRBD1 (6 bases). Trimming took off 2 bases at V and 2 bases at J, with 10 bases between the two ends. Germline-derived CDR1 and CDR2 are SGHRS and YFSETQ. The CDR3 is 15 amino acids. CDR3 in amino acids: CASSLQQGNTGELFF. The CDR3, as DNA: TGCGCCAGCAGCTTACAACAGGGTAACACCGGGGAGCTGTTTTTT.

This clone was recorded once. The chain has TRBV19 and TRBJ1-5; 10 nucleotides match TRBD1. Germline values: CDR1 LNHDA, CDR2 SQIVND (reference sequence). Unmatched junction bases numbered 2, after V lost 2 bases and J lost 4 bases. This CDR3 spans 15 amino acids. CDR3 amino acids: CASSIQGQGNQPQHF. In nucleotides, the CDR3 is TGTGCCAGTAGTATACAGGGACAGGGGAATCAGCCCCAGCATTTT.

This rearrangement joins TRBV7-3 to TRBJ2-5, with TRBD1 identical over 11 bases. Trimming removed 0 bases from V and 4 bases from J; junction bases left unmatched: 1. CDR1 and CDR2 (germline): SGHTA, FQGTGA. The CDR3 loop spans 15 amino acids. The CDR3 bases are TGTGCCAGCAGCTTAACAGGGACAGGGGGAGAGACCCAGTACTTC. Translating it yields CASSLTGTGGETQYF.

The chain links TRBV4-1 to TRBJ1-5; 8 bases are a match to TRBD1. V was clipped by 3 bases and J by 4 bases; unmatched bases: 2. CDR3 length: 14 amino acids. Germline-derived CDR1 and CDR2 are MGHRA and YSYEKL. In nucleotides, the CDR3 is TGCGCCAGCAGCCAGAGACAGGGGAATCAGCCCCAGCATTTT. Amino acid sequence: CASSQRQGNQPQHF.

The chain joins TRBV28 to TRBJ2-3; 7 nucleotides agree with TRBD1. V lost 3 bases, J lost 3 bases, and 18 bases stayed unmatched. The CDR3 contains 19 residues. Germline lookup yields CDR1 MDHEN and CDR2 SYDVKM. The CDR3 sequence: CASSFSPGRQGRKTDTQYF. The CDR3 DNA reads as TGTGCCAGCAGTTTTTCCCCCGGCCGACAGGGTAGGAAAACAGATACGCAGTATTTT. The whole variable domain, filled in from reference TRBV28 and TRBJ2-3, reads DVKVTQSSRYLVKRTGEKVFLECVQDMDHENMFWYRQDPGLGLRLIYFSYDVKMKEKGDIPEGYSVSREKKERFSLILESASTNQTSMYLCASSFSPGRQGRKTDTQYFGPGTRLTVL.

The gene calls are TRBV6-5 and TRBJ1-1, with 7 nucleotides matching TRBD1. Germline assignment: CDR1 MNHEY and CDR2 SVGAGI. V was clipped by 6 bases and J by 5 bases; unmatched bases: 9. There are 14 residues in the CDR3. Here the CDR3 reads CASRRTGESTEAFF. The CDR3 nucleotides are TGTGCCAGCAGAAGAACAGGGGAGTCTACTGAAGCTTTCTTT.

This chain uses TRBV28 with TRBJ2-2, with 7 bases identical to TRBD2. V shed 5 bases and J 1 base; nucleotides not matched to a gene: 10. In germline, CDR1 is MDHEN, CDR2 SYDVKM. The CDR3 loop spans 17 amino acids. Here the CDR3 reads CASSGGVSRKNTGELFF. The DNA for the CDR3 is TGTGCCAGCAGTGGGGGGGTTTCAAGGAAGAACACCGGGGAGCTGTTTTTT.